Each of the 4 T cell receptor beta chains below was sequenced from the same sample in a study of T cell changes during pregnancy in multiple sclerosis. The method was immunoSEQ multiplex PCR; TCRdb's version includes in-frame clones alone and lacks a portion of them. There are 25,000 to 35,000 clones in the sample; nearly 90% occur only once, and about 0.8% lies in the top ten. This specimen consisted of CD4+ T cells from peripheral blood mononuclear cells, obtained in the second trimester of pregnancy. The receptor set was obtained from a female donor with multiple sclerosis, enrolled in a pregnancy study.

V gene TRBV2 combines with J gene TRBJ2-2; D is perhaps TRBD2 (5 bases). The CDR3 extends over 14 amino acids. The germline V and J ends were trimmed by 6 bases and 11 bases, with 19 bases remaining between them. CDR1 is SNHLY and CDR2 is FYNNEI in the germline V gene. CDR3 protein: CASSQNLADGELFF. DNA of the CDR3: TGTGCCAGCAGCCAAAACCTAGCCGATGGAGAGCTGTTTTTT.

The chain uses TRBV19 and TRBJ1-6; possibly TRBD1 for D (5 bases). V dropped 5 bases and J dropped 6 bases, with 14 bases sitting between them. This CDR3 has 15 amino acids. Germline loops: CDR1 LNHDA, CDR2 SQIVND (reference sequence). The CDR3 region has the DNA TGTGCCAGTAGTCCCGCCGGACACGTTAATTCACCCCTCCACTTT. Amino acids: CASSPAGHVNSPLHF.

A single count supports this clone. The chain is built from TRBV5-4 and TRBJ2-5, with D maybe TRBD1 (6 bases). This CDR3 comprises 14 residues. Germline V gene data show CDR1 as SGHNT and CDR2 as YYREEE (reference sequence). The V gene lost 4 bases and the J gene lost 2 bases, with 12 bases spanning the gap. The CDR3 nucleotides read TGTGCCAGCAGCAAAGAAAGGGGGCAAGAGACCCAGTACTTC. It encodes CASSKERGQETQYF.

The V gene is TRBV7-2, the J gene TRBJ1-6, with D tentatively TRBD1 (5 bases). The germline gives CDR1 SGHTA, CDR2 FQGNSA. Trimming took 3 bases from V and 7 from J, leaving 13 bases between them. The CDR3 contains 15 residues. The CDR3 region is CASSFSGPTNSPLHF. For the CDR3, the DNA is TGTGCCAGCAGCTTTTCAGGGCCCACAAATTCACCCCTCCACTTT.